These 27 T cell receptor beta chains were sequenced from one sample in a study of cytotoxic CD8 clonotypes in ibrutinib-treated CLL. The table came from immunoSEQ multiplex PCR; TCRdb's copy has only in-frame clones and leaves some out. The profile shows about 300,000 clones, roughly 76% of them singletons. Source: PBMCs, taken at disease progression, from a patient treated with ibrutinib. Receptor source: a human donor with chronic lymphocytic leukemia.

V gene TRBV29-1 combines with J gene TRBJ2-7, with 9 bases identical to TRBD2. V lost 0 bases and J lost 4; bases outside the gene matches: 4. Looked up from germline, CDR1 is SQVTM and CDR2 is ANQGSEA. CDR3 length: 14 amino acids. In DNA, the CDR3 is TGCAGCGTTGAAGACGGTGCGGGGGGGTACGAGCAGTACTTC. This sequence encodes CSVEDGAGGYEQYF.

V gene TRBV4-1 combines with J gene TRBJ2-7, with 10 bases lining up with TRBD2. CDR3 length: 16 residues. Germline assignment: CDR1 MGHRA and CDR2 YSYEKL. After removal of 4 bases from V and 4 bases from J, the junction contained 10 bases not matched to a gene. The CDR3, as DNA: TGCGCCAGCAGCCCGGGGGGCCTAGCGGGAGTTTACGAGCAGTACTTC. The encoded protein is CASSPGGLAGVYEQYF.

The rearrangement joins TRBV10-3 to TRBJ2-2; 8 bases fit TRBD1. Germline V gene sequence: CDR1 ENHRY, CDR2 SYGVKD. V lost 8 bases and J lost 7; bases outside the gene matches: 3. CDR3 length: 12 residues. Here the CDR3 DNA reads TGTGCCATCCACAGGGGGAACGGGGAGCTGTTTTTT. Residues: CAIHRGNGELFF.

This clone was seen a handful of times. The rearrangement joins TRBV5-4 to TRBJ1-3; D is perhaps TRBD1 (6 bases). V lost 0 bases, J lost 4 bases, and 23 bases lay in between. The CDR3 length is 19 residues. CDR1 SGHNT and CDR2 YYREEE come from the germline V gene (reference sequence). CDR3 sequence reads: CASSLGPSGTTRSGNTIYF. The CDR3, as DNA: TGTGCCAGCAGCTTGGGGCCTTCCGGGACAACTAGGTCCGGAAACACCATATATTTT.

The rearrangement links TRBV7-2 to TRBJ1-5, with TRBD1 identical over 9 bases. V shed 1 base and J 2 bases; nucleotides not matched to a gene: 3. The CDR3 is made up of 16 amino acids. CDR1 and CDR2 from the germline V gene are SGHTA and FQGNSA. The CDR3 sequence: CASSLGTGGRNQPQHF. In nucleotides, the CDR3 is TGTGCCAGCAGCTTAGGCACAGGGGGCCGCAATCAGCCCCAGCATTTT.

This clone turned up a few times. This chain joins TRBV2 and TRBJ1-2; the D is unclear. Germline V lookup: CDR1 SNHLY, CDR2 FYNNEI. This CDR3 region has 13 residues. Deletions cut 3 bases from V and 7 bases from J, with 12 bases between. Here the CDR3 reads CASSDWRGSGYTF. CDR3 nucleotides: TGTGCCAGCAGTGATTGGCGGGGTTCTGGCTACACCTTC.

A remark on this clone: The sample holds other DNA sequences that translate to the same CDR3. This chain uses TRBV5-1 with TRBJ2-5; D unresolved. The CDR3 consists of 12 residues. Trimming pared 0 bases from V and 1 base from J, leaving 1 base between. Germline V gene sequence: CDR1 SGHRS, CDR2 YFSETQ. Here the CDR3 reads CASSLGQETQYF. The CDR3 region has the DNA TGCGCCAGCAGCTTGGGCCAAGAGACCCAGTACTTC.

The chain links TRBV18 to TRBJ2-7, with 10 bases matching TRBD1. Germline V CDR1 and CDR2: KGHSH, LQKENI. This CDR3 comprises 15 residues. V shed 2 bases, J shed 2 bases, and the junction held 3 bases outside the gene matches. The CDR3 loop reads CASSPAGTGAYEQYF. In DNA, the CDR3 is TGTGCCAGCTCACCAGCCGGGACAGGGGCCTACGAGCAGTACTTC.

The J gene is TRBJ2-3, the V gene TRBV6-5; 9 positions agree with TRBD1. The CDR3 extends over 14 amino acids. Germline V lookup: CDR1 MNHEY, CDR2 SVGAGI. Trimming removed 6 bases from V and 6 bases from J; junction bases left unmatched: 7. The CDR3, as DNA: TGTGCCAGCAGGCATGGACAGGGGAGTGATACGCAGTATTTT. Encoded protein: CASRHGQGSDTQYF.

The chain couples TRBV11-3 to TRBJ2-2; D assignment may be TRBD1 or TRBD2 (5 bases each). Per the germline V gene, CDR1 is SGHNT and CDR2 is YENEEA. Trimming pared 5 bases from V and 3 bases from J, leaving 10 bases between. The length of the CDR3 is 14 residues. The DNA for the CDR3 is TGTGCCAGCAGCCGGGACCGGGACACCGGGGAGCTGTTTTTT. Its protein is CASSRDRDTGELFF.

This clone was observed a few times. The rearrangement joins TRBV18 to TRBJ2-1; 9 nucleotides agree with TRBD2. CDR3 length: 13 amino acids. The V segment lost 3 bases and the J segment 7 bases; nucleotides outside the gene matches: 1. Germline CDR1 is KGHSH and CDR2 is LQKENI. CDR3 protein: CASSPSGRNEQFF. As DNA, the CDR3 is TGTGCCAGCTCACCTAGCGGGAGAAATGAGCAGTTCTTC.

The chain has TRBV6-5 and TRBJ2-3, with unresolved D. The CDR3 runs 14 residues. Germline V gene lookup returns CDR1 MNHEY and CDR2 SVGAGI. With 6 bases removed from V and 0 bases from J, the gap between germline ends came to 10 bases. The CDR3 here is CASRPTYSTDTQYF. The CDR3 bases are TGTGCCAGCAGGCCAACCTACAGCACAGATACGCAGTATTTT.

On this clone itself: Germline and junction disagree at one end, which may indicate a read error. The CDR3 is CSAGTPDSF. The CDR3 region has the DNA TGCAGTGCTGGAACGCCGGACAGCTTC. The chain uses TRBV20-1 and TRBJ1-2; a possible D gene is TRBD1 (6 bases). The CDR3 contains 9 residues. Germline CDR1 and CDR2: DFQATT and SNEGSKA (reference sequence).

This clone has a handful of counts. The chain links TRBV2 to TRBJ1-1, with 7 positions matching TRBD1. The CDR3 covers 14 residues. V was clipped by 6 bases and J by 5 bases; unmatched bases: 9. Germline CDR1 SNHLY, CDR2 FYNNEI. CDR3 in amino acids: CASRLYTGVTEAFF. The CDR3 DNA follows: TGTGCCAGCAGGCTCTATACAGGGGTTACTGAAGCTTTCTTT.

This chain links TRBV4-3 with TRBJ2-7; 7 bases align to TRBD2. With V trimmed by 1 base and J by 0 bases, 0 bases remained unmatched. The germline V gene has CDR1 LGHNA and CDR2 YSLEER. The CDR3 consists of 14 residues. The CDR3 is CASSQASGSYEQYF. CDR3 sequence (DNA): TGCGCCAGCAGCCAAGCTAGCGGCTCCTACGAGCAGTACTTC.

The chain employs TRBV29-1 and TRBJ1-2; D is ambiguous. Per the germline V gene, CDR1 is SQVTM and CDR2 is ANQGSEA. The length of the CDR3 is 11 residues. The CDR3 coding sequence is TGCTGCGGCGGGATTGACTATGGCTACACCTTC. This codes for CCGGIDYGYTF.

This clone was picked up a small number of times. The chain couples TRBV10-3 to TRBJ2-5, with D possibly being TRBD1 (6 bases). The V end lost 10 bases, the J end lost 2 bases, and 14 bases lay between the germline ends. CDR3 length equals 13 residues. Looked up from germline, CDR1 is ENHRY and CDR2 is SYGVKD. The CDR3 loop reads CATGPGEQETQYF. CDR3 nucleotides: TGTGCCACAGGCCCAGGGGAACAAGAGACCCAGTACTTC.

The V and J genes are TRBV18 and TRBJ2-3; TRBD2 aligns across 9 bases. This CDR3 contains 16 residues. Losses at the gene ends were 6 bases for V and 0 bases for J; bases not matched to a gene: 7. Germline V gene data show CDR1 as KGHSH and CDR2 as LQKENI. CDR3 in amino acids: CASSDRLAESTDTQYF. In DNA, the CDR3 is TGTGCCAGCTCGGACCGACTAGCGGAGAGCACAGATACGCAGTATTTT.

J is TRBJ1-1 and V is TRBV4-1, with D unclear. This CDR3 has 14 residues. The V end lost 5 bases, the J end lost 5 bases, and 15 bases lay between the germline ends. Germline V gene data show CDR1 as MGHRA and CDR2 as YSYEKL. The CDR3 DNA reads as TGCGCCAGCAGCTCAGACGGTAGAGAGACTGAAGCTTTCTTT. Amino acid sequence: CASSSDGRETEAFF.

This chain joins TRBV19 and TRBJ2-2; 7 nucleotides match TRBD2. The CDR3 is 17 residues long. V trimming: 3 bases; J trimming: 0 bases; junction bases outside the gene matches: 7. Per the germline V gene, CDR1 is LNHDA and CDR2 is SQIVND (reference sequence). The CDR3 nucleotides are TGTGCCAGTAGTATCCCCCGGGGACTAACGAACACCGGGGAGCTGTTTTTT. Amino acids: CASSIPRGLTNTGELFF.

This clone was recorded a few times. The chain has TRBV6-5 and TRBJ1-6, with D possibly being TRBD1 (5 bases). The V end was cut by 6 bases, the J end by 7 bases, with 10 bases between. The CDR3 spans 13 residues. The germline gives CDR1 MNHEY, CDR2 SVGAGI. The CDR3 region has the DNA TGTGCCAGCAGAAACGGACAAAATTCACCCCTCCACTTT. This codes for CASRNGQNSPLHF.

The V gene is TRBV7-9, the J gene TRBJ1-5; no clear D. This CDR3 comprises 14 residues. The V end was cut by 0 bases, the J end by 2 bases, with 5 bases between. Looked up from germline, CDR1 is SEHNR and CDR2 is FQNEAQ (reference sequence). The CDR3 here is CASSLASGNQPQHF. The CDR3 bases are TGTGCCAGCAGCTTAGCATCGGGCAATCAGCCCCAGCATTTT.

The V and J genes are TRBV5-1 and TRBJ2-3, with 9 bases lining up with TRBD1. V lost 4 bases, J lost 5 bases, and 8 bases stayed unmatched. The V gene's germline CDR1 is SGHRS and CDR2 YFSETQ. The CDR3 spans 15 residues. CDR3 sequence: CASSTRDRAQDTQYF. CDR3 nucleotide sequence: TGCGCCAGCAGCACTAGGGACAGGGCTCAAGATACGCAGTATTTT.

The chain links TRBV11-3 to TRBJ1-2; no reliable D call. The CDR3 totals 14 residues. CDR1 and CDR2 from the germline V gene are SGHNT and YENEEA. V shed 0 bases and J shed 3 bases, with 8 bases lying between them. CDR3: CASSLDQDDYGYTF. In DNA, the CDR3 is TGTGCCAGCAGCTTAGATCAGGATGACTATGGCTACACCTTC. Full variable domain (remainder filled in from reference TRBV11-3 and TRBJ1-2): EAGVVQSPRYKIIEKKQPVAFWCNPISGHNTLYWYLQNLGQGPELLIRYENEEAVDDSQLPKDRFSAERLKGVDSTLKIQPAELGDSAVYLCASSLDQDDYGYTFGSGTRLTVV.

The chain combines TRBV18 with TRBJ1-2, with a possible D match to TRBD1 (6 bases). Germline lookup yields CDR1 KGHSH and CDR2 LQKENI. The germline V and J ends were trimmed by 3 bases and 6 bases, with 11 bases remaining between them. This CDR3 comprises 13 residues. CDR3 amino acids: CASSPGTSNGYTF. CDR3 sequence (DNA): TGTGCCAGCTCACCTGGGACATCCAATGGCTACACCTTC.

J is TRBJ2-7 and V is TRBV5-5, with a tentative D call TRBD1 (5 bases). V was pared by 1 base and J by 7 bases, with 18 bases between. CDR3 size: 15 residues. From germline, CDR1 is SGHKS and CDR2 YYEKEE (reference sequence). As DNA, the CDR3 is TGTGCCAGCAGCTTGCAAGGGGCAGATTATCGGGAGCAGTACTTC. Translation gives CASSLQGADYREQYF.

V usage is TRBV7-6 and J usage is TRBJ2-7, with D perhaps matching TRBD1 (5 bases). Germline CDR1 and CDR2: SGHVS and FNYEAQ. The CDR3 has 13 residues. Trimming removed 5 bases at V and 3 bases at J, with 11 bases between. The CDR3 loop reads CASSADSDYEQYF. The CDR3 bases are TGTGCCAGCAGCGCTGACAGTGACTACGAGCAGTACTTC.